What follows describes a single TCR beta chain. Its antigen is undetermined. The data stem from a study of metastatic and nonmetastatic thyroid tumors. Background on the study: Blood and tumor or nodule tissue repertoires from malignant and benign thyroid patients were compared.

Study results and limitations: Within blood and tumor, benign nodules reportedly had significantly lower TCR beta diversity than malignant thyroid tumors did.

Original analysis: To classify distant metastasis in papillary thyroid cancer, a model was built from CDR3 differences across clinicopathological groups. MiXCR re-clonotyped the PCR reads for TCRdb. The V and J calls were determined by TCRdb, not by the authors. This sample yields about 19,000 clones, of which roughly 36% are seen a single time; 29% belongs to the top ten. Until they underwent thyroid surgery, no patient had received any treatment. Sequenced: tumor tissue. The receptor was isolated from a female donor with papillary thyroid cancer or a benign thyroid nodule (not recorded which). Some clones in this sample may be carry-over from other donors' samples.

DNA for the CDR3: TGCGCCAGCAGCTTGGTTGACAGGGACGAGCAGTACTTC. This translates into CASSLVDRDEQYF. This chain joins TRBV5-1 and TRBJ2-7; 7 nucleotides align to TRBD1. V lost 0 bases and J lost 5; bases outside the gene matches: 2. CDR1 and CDR2 from the germline V gene are SGHRS and YFSETQ. The CDR3 runs 13 residues. Drawing the rest from reference TRBV5-1 and TRBJ2-7, the complete variable domain is KAGVTQTPRYLIKTRGQQVTLSCSPISGHRSVSWYQQTPGQGLQFLFEYFSETQRNKGNFPGRFSGRQFSNSRSEMNVSTLELGDSALYLCASSLVDRDEQYFGPGTRLTVT.